The 23 T cell receptor beta chains given below trace back to one sample, sequenced in a study of blood T cell repertoires in COVID-19. Profiling relied on immunoSEQ multiplex PCR, and the TCRdb table lists in-frame clones only, not all of them. The table lists about 61,000 clones, about nine tenths of them singletons. What was sequenced was peripheral blood. These receptors were collected from a woman between 45 and 60 years old with active or convalescent COVID-19.

The rearrangement joins TRBV7-2 to TRBJ2-7, with D tentatively TRBD2 (5 bases). Germline CDR1 and CDR2: SGHTA and FQGNSA. The CDR3 runs 15 residues. V was trimmed by 1 base and J by 0 bases, leaving 10 bases between them. This chain's CDR3 is CASSLDASGSYEQYF. Here the CDR3 DNA reads TGTGCCAGCAGCTTAGACGCCAGCGGCTCCTACGAGCAGTACTTC.

This chain links TRBV19 with TRBJ2-1; TRBD2 agrees at 9 bases. V shed 7 bases and J 9 bases; nucleotides not matched to a gene: 16. Germline assignment: CDR1 LNHDA and CDR2 SQIVND (reference sequence). This CDR3 spans 16 amino acids. The CDR3 loop is CASIGSAAGGPGEQFF. The CDR3 nucleotides read TGTGCCAGTATTGGTAGTGCTGCGGGAGGGCCGGGTGAGCAGTTCTTC.

V usage is TRBV19 and J usage is TRBJ1-2, with D perhaps matching TRBD1 (6 bases). Germline V gene data show CDR1 as LNHDA and CDR2 as SQIVND (reference sequence). The ends were cut back, 3 bases at V and 4 bases at J, with 12 bases in the middle. The CDR3 length is 14 residues. CDR3 sequence (DNA): TGTGCCAGTAGTATCGCCGGACAGTTCTATGGCTACACCTTC. Translation gives CASSIAGQFYGYTF.

The chain links TRBV2 to TRBJ1-2; tentatively, D is TRBD1 (6 bases). Trimming pared 6 bases from V and 2 bases from J, leaving 16 bases between. Germline lookup yields CDR1 SNHLY and CDR2 FYNNEI. The CDR3 is 15 amino acids. The CDR3 DNA follows: TGTGCCAGCAGGGTGAACAGGGCTGGAAACTATGGCTACACCTTC. Protein product: CASRVNRAGNYGYTF.

The CDR3 sequence: CASSFGQGGADTQYF. CDR3 nucleotide sequence: TGTGCCAGCAGCTTCGGACAGGGAGGTGCAGATACGCAGTATTTT. The V and J genes are TRBV11-2 and TRBJ2-3; 8 bases match TRBD1. The CDR3 is 15 amino acids. The trim removed 3 bases at V and 4 bases at J, leaving 6 bases unmatched. The germline V gene encodes CDR1 SGHAT and CDR2 FQNNGV.

V is TRBV5-4 and J is TRBJ2-1; D call uncertain. Trimming shortened V by 0 bases and J by 4 bases, and 5 bases separated the two germline ends. This CDR3 region has 13 residues. Germline V gives CDR1 SGHNT, CDR2 YYREEE (reference sequence). This chain's CDR3 is CASSLVSYNEQFF. CDR3 in DNA: TGTGCCAGCAGCTTGGTCTCGTACAATGAGCAGTTCTTC.

V and J are TRBV9 and TRBJ2-7, with 7 bases that match TRBD2. Losses at the gene ends were 0 bases for V and 2 bases for J; bases not matched to a gene: 5. Germline V gene sequence: CDR1 SGDLS, CDR2 YYNGEE. This CDR3 is built from 15 residues. CDR3 sequence (DNA): TGTGCCAGCAGCGTAGGCTCTAGCGGTACCTACGAGCAGTACTTC. Protein product: CASSVGSSGTYEQYF.

This clone was recorded once. The chain is built from TRBV7-9 and TRBJ1-4, with D hard to call. The CDR3 has 16 residues. The germline CDR1 and CDR2 sequences are SEHNR and FQNEAQ (reference sequence). The V end lost 1 base, the J end lost 4 bases, and 13 bases lay between the germline ends. The CDR3 sequence: CASSLGFASGNEKLFF. CDR3 DNA sequence: TGTGCCAGCAGCTTAGGTTTTGCCAGCGGTAATGAAAAACTGTTTTTT. The full variable domain, in which reference TRBV7-9 and TRBJ1-4 provide the parts outside the CDR3, is DTGVSQNPRHKITKRGQNVTFRCDPISEHNRLYWYRQTLGQGPEFLTYFQNEAQLEKSRLLSDRFSAERPKGSFSTLEIQRTEQGDSAMYLCASSLGFASGNEKLFFGSGTQLSVL.

A single count supports this clone. The CDR3 nucleotides are TGTGCCAGCAGCTTAGCGGGTCCCGGGAGAACCGGGGAGCTGTTTTTT. Residues: CASSLAGPGRTGELFF. This rearrangement joins TRBV7-6 to TRBJ2-2, with D possibly matching TRBD2 (6 bases). Looked up from germline, CDR1 is SGHVS and CDR2 is FNYEAQ. Trimming removed 0 bases from V and 5 bases from J, with 13 bases in between. The CDR3 runs to 16 residues.

This sequence joins TRBV7-6 and TRBJ2-2, with D perhaps matching TRBD2 (6 bases). Germline V gene lookup returns CDR1 SGHVS and CDR2 FNYEAQ. The V end was cut by 8 bases, the J end by 5 bases, with 21 bases between. The CDR3 runs 16 residues. In DNA form, the CDR3 reads TGTGCCAGCTCCTGCCACCGGGACTGTAAGACCGGGGAGCTGTTTTTT. Encoded protein: CASSCHRDCKTGELFF.

This clone was seen more than once but under ten times. This sequence joins TRBV2 and TRBJ1-1, with TRBD1 matching over 9 bases. This CDR3 is 15 amino acids long. Germline V gives CDR1 SNHLY, CDR2 FYNNEI. The ends lost 5 bases at V and 5 bases at J; junction bases unmatched: 9. The CDR3, as DNA: TGTGCCAGCAGTTCAAGGACAGGGGAGGGGACTGAAGCTTTCTTT. Its translation: CASSSRTGEGTEAFF. Filled out from reference TRBV2 and TRBJ1-1, the complete variable domain reads EPEVTQTPSHQVTQMGQEVILRCVPISNHLYFYWYRQILGQKVEFLVSFYNNEISEKSEIFDDQFSVERPDGSNFTLKIRSTKLEDSAMYFCASSSRTGEGTEAFFGQGTRLTVV.

The V and J genes are TRBV4-1 and TRBJ1-3; the D is unclear. The CDR3 is 14 amino acids. The germline V gene encodes CDR1 MGHRA and CDR2 YSYEKL. V was pared by 0 bases and J by 4 bases, with 7 bases between. Here the CDR3 DNA reads TGCGCCAGCAGCCAAGAATTAGTCGGAAACACCATATATTTT. This gives the protein CASSQELVGNTIYF.

The chain joins TRBV3-1 (or the pseudogene TRBV3-2) to TRBJ2-1, with D possibly being TRBD2 (5 bases). Trimming removed 0 bases at V and 5 bases at J, with 17 bases between. Germline V gene sequence: CDR1 LGHDT, CDR2 YNNKEL (reference sequence). The CDR3 length is 17 residues. CDR3 amino acids: CASSQDLRGLGNNEQFF. In DNA, the CDR3 is TGTGCCAGCAGCCAAGATCTTCGAGGGCTTGGGAACAATGAGCAGTTCTTC.

The chain carries TRBV4-2 and TRBJ1-1; possible D gene TRBD1, 6 bases. V lost 4 bases and J lost 0, with 9 bases in between. This CDR3 spans 14 amino acids. From germline, CDR1 is LGHNA and CDR2 YNFKEQ. DNA for the CDR3: TGTGCCAGCAGCCTGGACAGCCTGAACACTGAAGCTTTCTTT. This translates into CASSLDSLNTEAFF.

The CDR3 DNA reads as TGTGCCAGCAGCGGGGGACAGGGGGCGTGGAATGAGCAGTTCTTC. Amino acids: CASSGGQGAWNEQFF. The genes are TRBV7-9 and TRBJ2-1; 12 bases fit TRBD1. Germline values: CDR1 SEHNR, CDR2 FQNEAQ (reference sequence). The CDR3 runs to 15 residues. J gave up 7 bases and V 5 bases, and 6 bases lay outside the gene matches.

The V and J genes are TRBV29-1 and TRBJ1-2, with 7 bases identical to TRBD1. Germline CDR1 SQVTM, CDR2 ANQGSEA. Trimming at V came to 0 bases and at J to 7 bases, leaving 8 bases not matched to a gene. The CDR3 is 14 amino acids. For the CDR3, the DNA is TGCAGCGTTGAAGATCTTCGGACAGGTTTTGGCTACACCTTC. Its translation is CSVEDLRTGFGYTF.

The chain has TRBV5-6 and TRBJ1-2; D is unclear. Per germline, CDR1 SGHDT and CDR2 YYEEEE. The germline V and J ends were trimmed by 0 bases and 9 bases, with 12 bases remaining between them. The CDR3 runs to 13 residues. The CDR3 DNA reads TGTGCCAGCAGCTTGGGAGGGTTAGCGAGCTACACCTTC. Its translation is CASSLGGLASYTF.

The chain is built from TRBV28 and TRBJ2-7, with TRBD2 matching over 11 bases. Germline trimming cut 4 bases from V and 2 bases from J; bases unmatched to any gene: 7. CDR1 MDHEN and CDR2 SYDVKM come from the germline V gene. The CDR3 loop spans 16 amino acids. This CDR3 is CASSSGVAGGPYEQYF. In nucleotides, the CDR3 is TGTGCCAGCAGTTCGGGGGTAGCGGGAGGGCCCTACGAGCAGTACTTC.

This chain joins TRBV5-4 and TRBJ2-7; D is unresolved. V was trimmed by 0 bases and J by 3 bases, leaving 7 bases between them. CDR1 and CDR2 from the germline V gene are SGHNT and YYREEE (reference sequence). CDR3 length: 13 residues. CDR3 loop: CASSLEYGYEQYF. CDR3 nucleotide sequence: TGTGCCAGCAGCTTGGAATACGGCTACGAGCAGTACTTC.

This sequence joins TRBV7-9 and TRBJ1-5; D not certain. Germline values: CDR1 SEHNR, CDR2 FQNEAQ (reference sequence). This CDR3 comprises 12 residues. V lost 5 bases, J lost 6 bases, and 8 bases lay in between. The chain's CDR3 is CASSPPGQPQHF. The CDR3 nucleotides are TGTGCCAGCAGCCCTCCGGGTCAGCCCCAGCATTTT.

This rearrangement joins TRBV10-3 to TRBJ2-7; 7 bases map to TRBD2. This CDR3 spans 15 amino acids. The junction had 7 bases not matched to a gene; V was cut back by 4 bases and J by 1 base. CDR1 is ENHRY, CDR2 SYGVKD, per germline. As DNA, the CDR3 is TGTGCCATCAGTGGTCCGGCTAGCGGTTCCTACGAGCAGTACTTC. It yields the protein CAISGPASGSYEQYF.

The V call is TRBV10-3, the J call TRBJ1-5, with TRBD1 identical over 7 bases. After removal of 10 bases from V and 3 bases from J, the junction contained 12 bases not matched to a gene. The CDR3 contains 15 residues. Germline assignment: CDR1 ENHRY and CDR2 SYGVKD. The CDR3 DNA reads TGTGCCACCCGCCCAGGACAGGTGAACAATCAGCCCCAGCATTTT. This encodes CATRPGQVNNQPQHF.

This clone has just a few counts. The chain has TRBV6-6 and TRBJ2-2, with TRBD2 as a possible D gene (5 bases). The CDR3 sequence is 13 residues long. V was pared by 6 bases and J by 1 base, with 6 bases between. Germline V gene lookup returns CDR1 MNHNY and CDR2 SVGAGI (reference sequence). The CDR3 loop is CASSEGNTGELFF. CDR3 nucleotide sequence: TGTGCCAGCAGCGAGGGGAACACCGGGGAGCTGTTTTTT.